The 24 T cell receptor beta chains in this list originate from one sample, sequenced in a study of T cells after yellow fever vaccination. TCRdb called the 5' RACE reads again in MiXCR, with one record for every CDR3 protein. The table lists about 240,000 distinct CDR3 sequences, less than 9% of them singletons. The sample was CD4+ T cells sorted from PBMCs, taken 15 days after the yellow fever booster vaccination. These receptor sequences come from a young man who received the YFV17D yellow fever vaccine.

This clonotype has more than one count but fewer than ten. The chain links TRBV7-2 to TRBJ2-7, with TRBD2 matching over 7 bases. Unmatched junction bases numbered 17, after V lost 6 bases and J lost 9 bases. Germline V gives CDR1 SGHTA, CDR2 FQGNSA. The length of the CDR3 is 15 residues. The CDR3 loop is CASRNNLGGHGGQYF. Here the CDR3 DNA reads TGTGCCAGCAGGAATAACCTGGGAGGGCACGGTGGGCAGTACTTC.

This clonotype was seen only a few times. V is TRBV20-1 and J is TRBJ2-4; 10 nucleotides line up with TRBD2. With 4 bases clipped from V and 8 bases from J, the junction kept 14 bases outside the gene matches. The CDR3 sequence is 16 residues long. Germline CDR1 is DFQATT and CDR2 is SNEGSKA (reference sequence). CDR3 DNA sequence: TGCAGTGCTAAGGACGGGGCTAGCGGGAGTCTAGACATTCAGTACTTC. It is translated as CSAKDGASGSLDIQYF.

This clonotype was observed a handful of times. The chain recombines TRBV5-1 with TRBJ2-2; the D call may be TRBD1 or TRBD2 (5 bases each). CDR3 length equals 14 residues. Germline V gene data show CDR1 as SGHRS and CDR2 as YFSETQ. Trimming took off 0 bases at V and 2 bases at J, with 5 bases between the two ends. Written as DNA, the CDR3 is TGCGCCAGCAGCTTGGGGGACAACACCGGGGAGCTGTTTTTT. This sequence encodes CASSLGDNTGELFF.

Remarks on this clonotype: A much larger clone differs from this one at a single base, so this may be a read error. The J gene is TRBJ2-7, the V gene TRBV20-1; D is uncertain. This CDR3 has 13 residues. V lost 1 base and J 1 base, leaving 8 bases between the germline ends. Germline assignment: CDR1 DFQATT and CDR2 SNEGSKA (reference sequence). In DNA form, the CDR3 reads TGCAGTGCTAGAGGAGGTCCTTCCTACGAGCAGTACTTC. As protein: CSARGGPSYEQYF.

In its sample, this clonotype was seen a few times. The chain employs TRBV18 and TRBJ2-3, with unresolved D. Deletions cut 3 bases from V and 6 bases from J, with 7 bases between. Germline CDR1 is KGHSH and CDR2 is LQKENI. This CDR3 has 12 residues. The CDR3 reads CASSPSIDTQYF. The CDR3 DNA reads as TGTGCCAGCTCACCGTCGATCGATACGCAGTATTTT.

This clonotype was detected ten times or more. The rearrangement joins TRBV5-1 to TRBJ2-3, with 11 bases lining up with TRBD2. This CDR3 has 16 residues. The V and J ends lost 4 bases and 3 bases, in that order; junction bases with no gene match: 7. Germline V lookup: CDR1 SGHRS, CDR2 YFSETQ. The CDR3 sequence is CASSLTGTSGTDTQYF. The CDR3 nucleotides are TGCGCCAGCAGCCTAACCGGGACTAGCGGAACAGATACGCAGTATTTT.

This clonotype has just a few counts. The rearrangement uses TRBV6-5 and TRBJ2-7, with 9 bases that match TRBD2. Germline CDR1 reads MNHEY; CDR2 reads SVGAGI. CDR3 length equals 17 residues. The J segment lost 5 bases and the V segment lost 2 bases, leaving 13 bases of the junction unmatched. The CDR3 DNA reads TGTGCCAGCAGTTACCTAGCGGGATCCCCCGGGAGGCACGAGCAGTACTTC. Translated, it gives CASSYLAGSPGRHEQYF.

CDR3 loop: CASSLAGGRNNEKLFF. DNA of the CDR3: TGCGCCAGCAGCTTGGCGGGGGGGCGTAATAATGAAAAACTGTTTTTT. The chain combines TRBV5-1 with TRBJ1-4, with a weak D call TRBD1 (6 bases). Per germline, CDR1 SGHRS and CDR2 YFSETQ. Trimming removed 0 bases from V and 4 bases from J, with 13 bases in between. CDR3 length: 16 amino acids.

This CDR3 reads CASSLGPGNYEQYF. CDR3 sequence (DNA): TGTGCCAGCAGCTTAGGTCCAGGGAACTACGAGCAGTACTTC. This rearrangement joins TRBV7-2 to TRBJ2-7; TRBD1 is a possible D gene (5 bases). CDR1 is SGHTA, CDR2 FQGNSA, per germline. Trimming pared 1 base from V and 3 bases from J, leaving 10 bases between. The CDR3 is 14 residues long.

Only a few counts were recorded for this clonotype. An end of the junction does not agree with germline; a read error may underlie this. This chain connects TRBV20-1 to TRBJ2-1; TRBD2 agrees at 10 bases. This CDR3 has 17 amino acids. Germline V gene sequence: CDR1 DFQATT, CDR2 SNEGSKA (reference sequence). The CDR3: CCAPLGASGSLGNEQFF. The CDR3 DNA sequence: TGCTGTGCCCCATTGGGGGCTAGCGGGAGTTTGGGAAATGAGCAGTTCTTC.

The sample holds a few counts of this clonotype. V gene TRBV10-3 combines with J gene TRBJ2-7; possible D gene TRBD2, 5 bases. This CDR3 is built from 14 residues. Trimming took 10 bases from V and 6 from J, leaving 22 bases between them. Germline V lookup: CDR1 ENHRY, CDR2 SYGVKD. DNA for the CDR3: TGTGCCACCAACGCCCACACTGAAGGAGGCGAGCAGTACTTC. It encodes CATNAHTEGGEQYF.

In its sample, this clonotype was seen many times. The chain couples TRBV9 to TRBJ2-5; 13 bases align to TRBD2. Losses at the gene ends were 3 bases for V and 5 bases for J; bases not matched to a gene: 4. This CDR3 is built from 15 residues. Germline V gene sequence: CDR1 SGDLS, CDR2 YYNGEE. The CDR3 reads CASSGGLAGVETQYF. In DNA form, the CDR3 reads TGTGCCAGCAGCGGCGGACTAGCGGGAGTTGAGACCCAGTACTTC. Supplemented by reference TRBV9 and TRBJ2-5, the full variable domain reads DSGVTQTPKHLITATGQRVTLRCSPRSGDLSVYWYQQSLDQGLQFLIQYYNGEERAKGNILERFSAQQFPDLHSELNLSSLELGDSALYFCASSGGLAGVETQYFGPGTRLLVL.

A few counts support this clonotype. A read error may account for a junction end that differs from germline. The chain uses TRBV30 and TRBJ2-2, with TRBD2 identical over 8 bases. The CDR3 is 18 residues long. Germline V gives CDR1 GTSNPN, CDR2 SVGIG (reference sequence). The CDR3 DNA reads TGTGCCCGGAGTAGGGCTAGCGGGTTGTTGTCGAACACCGGGGAGCTGTTTTTT. As protein: CARSRASGLLSNTGELFF.

Ten or more counts support this clonotype. The chain uses TRBV6-1 and TRBJ2-5; D is perhaps TRBD1 or TRBD2 (6 bases each). From germline, CDR1 is MNHNS and CDR2 SASEGT. The CDR3 has 14 residues. V gave up 6 bases and J gave up 5 bases, with 16 bases separating them. The CDR3 loop is CASSIARGGETQYF. DNA of the CDR3: TGTGCCAGCAGCATAGCCAGGGGAGGCGAGACCCAGTACTTC.

This clonotype was counted at least ten times. V usage is TRBV19 and J usage is TRBJ2-7; D may be TRBD1 or TRBD2 (5 bases each). CDR3 length: 15 amino acids. V was clipped by 3 bases and J by 0 bases, with 12 bases between them. Germline assignment: CDR1 LNHDA and CDR2 SQIVND (reference sequence). CDR3 sequence: CASSIGAFSSYEQYF. The DNA of the CDR3 is TGTGCCAGTAGTATCGGGGCCTTTAGCTCCTACGAGCAGTACTTC. Full variable domain (rest looked up from reference TRBV19 and TRBJ2-7): DGGITQSPKYLFRKEGQNVTLSCEQNLNHDAMYWYRQDPGQGLRLIYYSQIVNDFQKGDIAEGYSVSREKKESFPLTVTSAQKNPTAFYLCASSIGAFSSYEQYFGPGTRLTVT.

This clonotype was observed at least ten times. This chain links TRBV20-1 with TRBJ2-1; D may be TRBD2 (6 bases). V lost 1 base to trimming and J lost 7 bases, with 11 bases between them. Germline assignment: CDR1 DFQATT and CDR2 SNEGSKA (reference sequence). This CDR3 is 13 amino acids long. The CDR3 coding sequence is TGCAGTGCTAGAGCGGACTACGTAAATGAGCAGTTCTTC. It is translated as CSARADYVNEQFF.

This clonotype was seen many times. This sequence joins TRBV9 and TRBJ2-7, with TRBD1 matching 7 bases. The CDR3 covers 15 residues. The V and J ends lost 0 bases and 2 bases, in that order; junction bases with no gene match: 5. The germline V gene has CDR1 SGDLS and CDR2 YYNGEE. The CDR3 DNA is TGTGCCAGCAGCGTAGAGGGACAGCCTCCCTACGAGCAGTACTTC. Its translation is CASSVEGQPPYEQYF.

This clonotype was counted ten times or more. The chain uses TRBV23-1 and TRBJ2-7; 7 nucleotides match TRBD1. TRBV23-1 qualifies as an ORF whose function is uncertain. V lost 4 bases, J lost 4 bases, and 7 bases stayed unmatched. The CDR3 is made up of 14 amino acids. CDR3 region: CASSPTGDGYEQYF. In nucleotides, the CDR3 is TGCGCCAGCAGTCCCACAGGGGACGGATACGAGCAGTACTTC.

This clonotype was seen ten or more times. The chain carries TRBV6-2 or TRBV6-3 and TRBJ2-3; D might be TRBD1 or TRBD2, each matching 5 bases. Germline V gene data show CDR1 as MNHEY and CDR2 as SVGEGT. The CDR3 is 15 residues long. V was cut by 4 bases and J by 4 bases, with 15 bases left in between. The CDR3 loop reads CASSSGLSRADTQYF. CDR3 DNA sequence: TGTGCCAGCAGTTCCGGACTTAGCAGGGCAGATACGCAGTATTTT.

This clonotype came up a few times. The rearrangement links TRBV4-1 to TRBJ2-1; TRBD2 agrees at 11 bases. V was clipped by 4 bases and J by 6 bases; unmatched bases: 11. This CDR3 is 17 amino acids long. Germline loops: CDR1 MGHRA, CDR2 YSYEKL. The CDR3 bases are TGCGCCAGCAGCCTTTCCGGGACTAGCGGATGGGGCAATGAGCAGTTCTTC. Translation gives CASSLSGTSGWGNEQFF.

This clonotype was counted only a few times. This chain connects TRBV2 to TRBJ1-6; D is unresolved. The CDR3 has 13 residues. CDR1 is SNHLY, CDR2 FYNNEI, per germline. V was shortened by 3 bases and J by 3 bases, with 3 bases between the two germline ends. CDR3 in amino acids: CASSDSYNSPLHF. Written as DNA, the CDR3 is TGTGCCAGCAGTGACAGCTATAATTCACCCCTCCACTTT.

The chain recombines TRBV5-4 with TRBJ2-5; D possibly uses TRBD1 or TRBD2 (6 bases each). The CDR3 is 14 residues long. From germline, CDR1 is SGHNT and CDR2 YYREEE (reference sequence). Trimming removed 5 bases from V and 2 bases from J, with 13 bases in between. CDR3 sequence (DNA): TGTGCCAGCAGGGGCGAGGGGGGTCAAGAGACCCAGTACTTC. It codes for CASRGEGGQETQYF.

At least ten counts were recorded for this clonotype. The CDR3 loop is CASSSSYLEQYF. The CDR3 DNA is TGTGCCAGCAGTTCGTCTTATCTCGAACAGTACTTC. This chain joins TRBV6-2 or TRBV6-3 and TRBJ2-7; D remains ambiguous. The germline V gene encodes CDR1 MNHEY and CDR2 SVGEGT. The CDR3 consists of 12 residues. Trimming stripped 4 bases from V and 10 bases from J, with 14 bases between.

The CDR3 reads CASSTCHLGTGCEAFF. The CDR3, as DNA: TGTGCCAGTAGTACCTGCCACCTAGGGACAGGCTGTGAAGCTTTCTTT. This chain connects TRBV19 to TRBJ1-1; TRBD1 matches 8 bases. The germline V gene encodes CDR1 LNHDA and CDR2 SQIVND (reference sequence). V dropped 4 bases and J dropped 7; count of bases not matched to a gene: 14. The CDR3 runs to 16 residues.